This T cell receptor (beta chain) originates from a study of molecular identifiers for immune sequencing clone quantification. This clonotype was found many times. This CDR3 comprises 12 residues. Trimming took off 5 bases at V and 4 bases at J, with 8 bases between the two ends. Germline V CDR1 and CDR2: SQVTM, ANQGSEA. TCRdb processed the PCR reads anew with MiXCR; each CDR3 protein has one entry. The profile shows roughly 320,000 distinct CDR3 sequences, roughly 23% of them singletons. The source is a human donor in good health. Some libraries in this study had Jurkat cell RNA spiked in. J is TRBJ2-2 and V is TRBV29-1, with D unresolved. The sequencing sample was made of naive CD8+ T cells from blood, with Jurkat cell RNA spiked in. Subset here: FACS-sorted CD8+CD4-CCR7+CD45RA+ naive T cells. CDR3 residues: CSVPGPTGELFF. CDR3 nucleotides: TGCAGCGTTCCAGGTCCCACCGGGGAGCTGTTTTTT.